The 7 T cell receptor beta chains given below trace back to one sample, sequenced in a study of blood T cell repertoires in COVID-19. Clones were read by immunoSEQ multiplex PCR, and TCRdb kept only the in-frame ones, dropping some. The data show 200,000 or so clones, around 87% seen once. The source material was PBMCs or T cells enriched from blood (not recorded which). Every receptor here comes from a man aged 25-45 years in a cohort exposed to, infected with or recovered from COVID-19 (not recorded which).

This clone showed up just a few times. The rearrangement joins TRBV6-2 or TRBV6-3 to TRBJ1-5; no reliable D call. V was cut by 2 bases and J by 5 bases, with 4 bases left in between. This CDR3 has 12 residues. Germline-derived CDR1 and CDR2 are MNHEY and SVGEGT. The CDR3 loop reads CASSYAYQPQHF. The CDR3 coding sequence is TGTGCCAGCAGTTACGCGTATCAGCCCCAGCATTTT.

This CDR3 is CASSQATGGTYEQYF. CDR3 bases: TGTGCCAGCAGCCAAGCAACCGGGGGAACCTACGAGCAGTACTTC. The chain is built from TRBV4-2 and TRBJ2-7, with D perhaps matching TRBD2 (6 bases). V was shortened by 1 base and J by 2 bases, with 12 bases between the two germline ends. CDR3 length equals 15 residues. Germline loops: CDR1 LGHNA, CDR2 YNFKEQ.

This clone was observed once. The chain recombines TRBV27 with TRBJ2-2; the D is unclear. Germline V lookup: CDR1 MNHEY, CDR2 SMNVEV (reference sequence). This CDR3 comprises 14 residues. V dropped 0 bases and J dropped 6 bases, with 8 bases sitting between them. The CDR3 DNA follows: TGTGCCAGCAGTTTATCATCTCTTGCCGGGGAGCTGTTTTTT. Its protein product is CASSLSSLAGELFF.

The J gene is TRBJ2-7, the V gene TRBV9; 7 bases are shared with TRBD2. Germline loops: CDR1 SGDLS, CDR2 YYNGEE. With 0 bases clipped from V and 6 bases from J, the junction kept 6 bases outside the gene matches. The CDR3 covers 14 residues. CDR3 residues: CASSVGTRGREQYF. In nucleotides, the CDR3 is TGTGCCAGCAGCGTAGGGACTAGGGGTCGCGAGCAGTACTTC.

The V call is TRBV2, the J call TRBJ1-1, with a tentative D call TRBD1 (5 bases). Germline CDR1 is SNHLY and CDR2 is FYNNEI. The CDR3 has 13 amino acids. V was pared by 5 bases and J by 1 base, with 8 bases between. The CDR3 DNA sequence: TGTGCCAGCAGTCGGGGGGAGAACACTGAAGCTTTCTTT. Protein: CASSRGENTEAFF.

A single count supports this clone. This chain connects TRBV23-1 to TRBJ2-3; D possibly corresponds to TRBD1 (5 bases). TRBV23-1 is an ORF, and what it does is uncertain. The V end was cut by 2 bases, the J end by 0 bases, with 24 bases between. This CDR3 comprises 20 residues. This chain's CDR3 is CASSQPLVADSGTSTDTQYF. DNA for the CDR3: TGCGCCAGCAGTCAACCACTCGTAGCTGACAGTGGCACAAGCACAGATACGCAGTATTTT.

The chain joins TRBV19 to TRBJ2-3; 7 bases match TRBD1. CDR3 length: 13 residues. After removal of 5 bases from V and 4 bases from J, the junction contained 3 bases not matched to a gene. CDR1 and CDR2 (germline): LNHDA, SQIVND (reference sequence). The CDR3 is CASSRQGSDTQYF. The CDR3 DNA reads as TGTGCCAGTAGTCGACAGGGCTCAGATACGCAGTATTTT.